The 27 T cell receptor beta chains given below trace back to one sample, sequenced in a study of blood T cells in healthy people across ages. Through a sample-barcoded 5' primer and a J-beta primer mix, a second PCR was run for roughly 6 to 11 cycles. TCRdb reprocessed the 5' RACE reads with MiXCR, giving one entry per CDR3 protein. This table has about 1.8 million distinct CDR3 sequences, around half appearing once. Material: blood. These receptors came from a woman aged 40 to 50 in good health.

The CDR3, as DNA: TGTGCCAGCAGTTTTTCAGGGTATCAAGCCAAAAACATTCAGTACTTC. Its protein product is CASSFSGYQAKNIQYF. V gene TRBV12-3 or TRBV12-4 combines with J gene TRBJ2-4; the D gene is possibly TRBD1 (5 bases). The CDR3 loop spans 16 amino acids. Trimming stripped 3 bases from V and 0 bases from J, with 12 bases between.

This clonotype was detected a few times. The J gene is TRBJ2-4, the V gene TRBV5-5; no clear D. Germline-derived CDR1 and CDR2 are SGHKS and YYEKEE (reference sequence). V was pared by 4 bases and J by 13 bases, with 12 bases between. The CDR3 has 11 amino acids. The CDR3 here is CASSLTLEQYF. CDR3 DNA: TGTGCCAGCAGCCTTACCTTGGAGCAGTACTTC.

This clonotype was observed a few times. The V and J genes are TRBV29-1 and TRBJ2-5; 10 nucleotides agree with TRBD1. Germline V CDR1 and CDR2: SQVTM, ANQGSEA. This CDR3 comprises 13 residues. The V and J ends lost 6 bases and 4 bases, in that order; junction bases with no gene match: 5. The CDR3 bases are TGCAGCGTGGGGACAGGGGCTCTAGAGACCCAGTACTTC. This encodes CSVGTGALETQYF.

The rearrangement uses TRBV6-5 and TRBJ1-2, with 9 positions matching TRBD1. Trimming at V came to 4 bases and at J to 5 bases, leaving 8 bases not matched to a gene. CDR1 and CDR2 (germline): MNHEY, SVGAGI. The CDR3 has 15 residues. CDR3 region: CASSSPGTGHYGYTF. The CDR3 bases are TGTGCCAGCAGTTCACCCGGGACAGGGCATTATGGCTACACCTTC.

V usage is TRBV6-5 and J usage is TRBJ2-1; perhaps TRBD2 as D (6 bases). V lost 4 bases and J lost 2, with 15 bases in between. Germline lookup yields CDR1 MNHEY and CDR2 SVGAGI. The CDR3 loop spans 16 amino acids. CDR3 in amino acids: CASSSLGTGTYNEQFF. CDR3 coding DNA: TGTGCCAGCAGTTCCCTCGGGACTGGGACCTACAATGAGCAGTTCTTC.

This clonotype was seen only a few times. This chain uses TRBV24-1 with TRBJ2-1; D is perhaps TRBD1 (6 bases). CDR3 length: 17 residues. Trimming removed 3 bases from V and 4 bases from J, with 18 bases in between. CDR1 KGHDR and CDR2 SFDVKD come from the germline V gene. CDR3 residues: CATSDPTDRPGYNEQFF. CDR3 in DNA: TGTGCCACCAGTGATCCAACGGACAGACCTGGTTACAATGAGCAGTTCTTC.

This chain connects TRBV4-3 to TRBJ2-1; 9 bases align to TRBD2. The J call may not be correct, given that the DNA end is closer to TRBJ2-7. This CDR3 is 17 amino acids long. Germline values: CDR1 LGHNA, CDR2 YSLEER. Here the CDR3 reads CASSRTLAGTSYNEQYF. CDR3 coding DNA: TGCGCCAGCAGTCGGACCCTAGCGGGAACCTCCTACAATGAGCAGTACTTC.

This clonotype was seen more than once but under ten times. The V and J genes are TRBV15 and TRBJ2-3, with D possibly matching TRBD1 (6 bases). This CDR3 spans 15 amino acids. V was cut by 3 bases and J by 4 bases, with 14 bases left in between. Germline values: CDR1 LNHNV, CDR2 YYDKDF (reference sequence). CDR3: CATSRRQGYPDTQYF. The CDR3 DNA sequence: TGTGCCACCAGCAGGAGGCAGGGGTACCCAGATACGCAGTATTTT.

The gene calls are TRBV7-2 and TRBJ2-5; D gene ambiguous. CDR3 length equals 16 residues. V was pared by 1 base and J by 5 bases, with 17 bases between. The germline V gene encodes CDR1 SGHTA and CDR2 FQGNSA. CDR3 in DNA: TGTGCCAGCAGCTTAGATTTGTTTGCTGGGCGGGAGACCCAGTACTTC. It is translated as CASSLDLFAGRETQYF.

This clonotype was seen a handful of times. The CDR3 spells CAISVDPRRAIGTYEQYF. The DNA of the CDR3 is TGTGCCATCAGTGTAGATCCCCGAAGAGCAATCGGGACCTACGAGCAGTACTTC. V usage is TRBV10-3 and J usage is TRBJ2-7, with a tentative D call TRBD2 (5 bases). Trimming shortened V by 4 bases and J by 2 bases, and 24 bases separated the two germline ends. Germline CDR1 ENHRY, CDR2 SYGVKD. CDR3 length: 18 amino acids.

V usage is TRBV5-6 and J usage is TRBJ2-6, with D possibly being TRBD1 (5 bases). The germline V and J ends were trimmed by 1 base and 0 bases, with 14 bases remaining between them. The CDR3 extends over 18 amino acids. The germline gives CDR1 SGHDT, CDR2 YYEEEE. CDR3 residues: CASSLSSGPSSGANVLTF. The CDR3 bases are TGTGCCAGCAGCTTGTCGTCAGGGCCGAGCTCTGGGGCCAACGTCCTGACTTTC.

The chain has TRBV7-7 and TRBJ2-3, with TRBD2 matching 11 bases. The V gene's germline CDR1 is SSHAT and CDR2 FNYEAQ (reference sequence). This CDR3 comprises 15 residues. CDR3: CVSSLGLAGTDTQYF. The DNA of the CDR3 is TGTGTTAGCAGCTTGGGACTAGCGGGCACAGATACGCAGTATTTT. Complete variable domain (other parts from reference TRBV7-7 and TRBJ2-3): GAGVSQSPRYKVTKRGQDVTLRCDPISSHATLYWYQQALGQGPEFLTYFNYEAQPDKSGLPSDRFSAERPEGSISTLTIQRTEQRDSAMYRCVSSLGLAGTDTQYFGPGTRLTVL.

This clonotype was picked up a small number of times. V is TRBV4-1 and J is TRBJ1-2, with D unclear. The germline gives CDR1 MGHRA, CDR2 YSYEKL. Trimming cost V 0 bases and J 8 bases, with 10 bases left between them. This CDR3 is built from 13 residues. The CDR3 sequence is CASSQEGFSGYTF. As DNA, the CDR3 is TGCGCCAGCAGCCAAGAGGGGTTCAGCGGCTACACCTTC.

This clonotype turned up a few times. The chain links TRBV15 to TRBJ2-6, with D uncertain. Trimming left V 1 base short and J 0 bases short, with 10 bases between. Germline CDR1 and CDR2: LNHNV and YYDKDF (reference sequence). This CDR3 contains 17 residues. The CDR3 spells CATSRVTFSSGANVLTF. In DNA form, the CDR3 reads TGTGCCACCAGCAGAGTGACTTTCAGCTCTGGGGCCAACGTCCTGACTTTC.

This clonotype was seen a handful of times. V and J are TRBV15 and TRBJ2-7; D gene ambiguous. V lost 3 bases to trimming and J lost 0 bases, with 12 bases between them. The CDR3 has 15 amino acids. Germline CDR1 is LNHNV and CDR2 is YYDKDF (reference sequence). The CDR3 reads CATSRETWSSYEQYF. CDR3 nucleotides: TGTGCCACCAGCAGGGAGACATGGAGCTCCTACGAGCAGTACTTC.

V usage is TRBV20-1 and J usage is TRBJ1-1, with 11 positions matching TRBD1. Per the germline V gene, CDR1 is DFQATT and CDR2 is SNEGSKA (reference sequence). Trimming cost V 6 bases and J 11 bases; bases outside gene matches: 11. The CDR3 spans 13 residues. CDR3 DNA: TGCAGTGCGCGGACAGGGGGCCGGGGTTACGCTTTCTTT. Protein: CSARTGGRGYAFF.

The chain uses TRBV2 and TRBJ1-5; 7 nucleotides agree with TRBD1. V shed 8 bases, J shed 0 bases, and the junction held 10 bases outside the gene matches. In germline, CDR1 is SNHLY, CDR2 FYNNEI. The CDR3 runs 16 residues. CDR3 loop: CASLPGDRGSNQPQHF. Written as DNA, the CDR3 is TGTGCCAGCCTGCCGGGGGACAGAGGTAGCAATCAGCCCCAGCATTTT.

This clonotype has only one observation. The chain couples TRBV6-6 to TRBJ1-2; D remains ambiguous. Germline V gene sequence: CDR1 MNHNY, CDR2 SVGAGI (reference sequence). V was pared by 2 bases and J by 3 bases, with 13 bases between. The CDR3 has 15 amino acids. The CDR3 nucleotides read TGTGCCAGCAGTTACGGGTTAGGGCAAGACTATGGCTACACCTTC. Translating gives CASSYGLGQDYGYTF.

This clonotype appeared a few times. The V and J genes are TRBV29-1 and TRBJ2-1, with D perhaps TRBD1 or TRBD2 (6 bases each). There are 13 residues in the CDR3. V was clipped by 7 bases and J by 0 bases, with 10 bases between them. The germline gives CDR1 SQVTM, CDR2 ANQGSEA. This CDR3 reads CSAPGASYNEQFF. CDR3 sequence (DNA): TGCAGCGCCCCGGGGGCCTCCTACAATGAGCAGTTCTTC.

The CDR3, as DNA: TGTGCCAGCACCGACAGCGACTACGAGCAGTACTTC. Translation gives CASTDSDYEQYF. The V and J genes are TRBV6-5 and TRBJ2-7, with a weak D call TRBD1 (5 bases). Germline V lookup: CDR1 MNHEY, CDR2 SVGAGI. V shed 7 bases and J shed 3 bases, with 10 bases lying between them. This CDR3 is built from 12 residues.

The J gene is TRBJ1-6, the V gene TRBV5-1, with 7 bases matching TRBD1. Germline CDR1 is SGHRS and CDR2 is YFSETQ. The V and J ends lost 5 bases and 6 bases, in that order; junction bases with no gene match: 8. The CDR3 is 15 amino acids. The CDR3 loop is CASSSGQSVNSPLHF. In DNA form, the CDR3 reads TGCGCCAGCAGTTCGGGACAGAGCGTTAATTCACCCCTCCACTTT. Variable domain in full (rest from reference TRBV5-1 and TRBJ1-6): KAGVTQTPRYLIKTRGQQVTLSCSPISGHRSVSWYQQTPGQGLQFLFEYFSETQRNKGNFPGRFSGRQFSNSRSEMNVSTLELGDSALYLCASSSGQSVNSPLHFGNGTRLTVT.

This chain connects TRBV4-1 to TRBJ1-1; 9 nucleotides line up with TRBD1. Trimming removed 4 bases from V and 5 bases from J; junction bases left unmatched: 14. The CDR3 consists of 17 residues. The germline gives CDR1 MGHRA, CDR2 YSYEKL. This CDR3 is CASSREGQGTPGTEAFF. The CDR3 coding sequence is TGCGCCAGCAGCCGCGAGGGACAGGGCACTCCGGGGACTGAAGCTTTCTTT.

The gene calls are TRBV12-3 or TRBV12-4 and TRBJ1-1; the D gene is possibly TRBD1 (6 bases). The V and J ends lost 3 bases and 5 bases respectively, with 13 bases between them. The CDR3 extends over 14 amino acids. The CDR3 here is CASSFGGARTEAFF. The DNA of the CDR3 is TGTGCCAGCAGTTTTGGGGGGGCGCGTACTGAAGCTTTCTTT.

The genes are TRBV27 and TRBJ2-5; the D is unclear. This CDR3 contains 13 residues. Trimming took 5 bases from V and 0 from J, leaving 7 bases between them. Germline V lookup: CDR1 MNHEY, CDR2 SMNVEV (reference sequence). CDR3 in DNA: TGTGCCAGCAGTGGCCACAACCAAGAGACCCAGTACTTC. This encodes CASSGHNQETQYF.

The rearrangement links TRBV6-1 to TRBJ2-7, with 9 bases that match TRBD2. CDR1 and CDR2 from the germline V gene are MNHNS and SASEGT. The V gene end was trimmed by 6 bases and the J gene end by 0 bases; junction bases not matched to a gene: 6. CDR3 length equals 15 residues. CDR3 nucleotides: TGTGCCAGCAGGGGAGCGGGGGGTAACTCCTACGAGCAGTACTTC. Translated: CASRGAGGNSYEQYF.

CDR3 amino acids: CASSQAVGTAQETQFF. In DNA, the CDR3 is TGTGCCAGCAGCCAAGCGGTCGGAACAGCCCAAGAGACCCAGTTCTTC. The chain uses TRBV4-2 and TRBJ2-5; D is ambiguous. The DNA end favors TRBJ2-1, so the J call may be wrong. CDR3 length equals 16 residues. Germline V gene sequence: CDR1 LGHNA, CDR2 YNFKEQ.

This chain links TRBV28 with TRBJ2-1, with a weak D call TRBD2 (5 bases). The CDR3 sequence is 12 residues long. Trimming stripped 10 bases from V and 4 bases from J, with 11 bases between. Germline V lookup: CDR1 MDHEN, CDR2 SYDVKM. The CDR3: CATLRGYNEQFF. Here the CDR3 DNA reads TGTGCCACTCTCCGGGGATACAATGAGCAGTTCTTC.